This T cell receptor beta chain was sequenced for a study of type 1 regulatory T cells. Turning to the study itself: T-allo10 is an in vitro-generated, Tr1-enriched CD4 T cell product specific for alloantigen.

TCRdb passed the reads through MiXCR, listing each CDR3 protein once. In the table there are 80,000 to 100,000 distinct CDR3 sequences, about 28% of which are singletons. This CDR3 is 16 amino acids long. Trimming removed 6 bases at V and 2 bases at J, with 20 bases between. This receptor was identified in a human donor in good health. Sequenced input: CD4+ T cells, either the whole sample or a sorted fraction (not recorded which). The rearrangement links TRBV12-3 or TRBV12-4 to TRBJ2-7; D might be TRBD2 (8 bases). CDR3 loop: CASSPAVAGQTYEQYF. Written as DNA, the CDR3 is TGTGCCAGCAGCCCTGCGGTAGCGGGACAGACCTACGAGCAGTACTTC.